Listed here is a single T cell receptor (beta chain). Using immunoSEQ multiplex PCR, the repertoire was profiled, and TCRdb retains in-frame clones only, with some absent. The sample lists more than 110,000 clones; roughly 90% were seen once. These data are taken from a study of cytotoxic CD8 clonotypes in ibrutinib-treated CLL. This CDR3 contains 15 residues. The V gene lost 5 bases and the J gene lost 4 bases, with 17 bases spanning the gap. From germline, CDR1 is SGHAT and CDR2 FQNNGV. This rearrangement joins TRBV11-2 to TRBJ1-2; tentative D call: TRBD1 (6 bases). This TCR was recovered from a human donor with chronic lymphocytic leukemia. The sample in question was PBMCs, obtained after 12 months of ibrutinib treatment. The CDR3 sequence: CASSPMQGSGYGYTF. Here the CDR3 DNA reads TGTGCCAGCAGCCCGATGCAGGGGTCGGGCTATGGCTACACCTTC.